The next 30 T cell receptor beta chains were all read from a single sample in a study of early T cells in non-severe SARS-CoV-2 infection. TCRdb fed the 5' RACE reads into MiXCR, producing one record per CDR3 protein. The sample shows 53,000 or so distinct CDR3 sequences, approximately 12% of them seen only once. Sequenced here: whole blood, sampled at baseline. The receptors originated from an adult who was a healthcare worker with PCR-confirmed SARS-CoV-2 infection or an uninfected control (not recorded which).

This CDR3 is CASSDWETQYF. The DNA of the CDR3 is TGTGCCAGCAGTGATTGGGAGACCCAGTACTTC. The chain carries TRBV2 and TRBJ2-5; D remains unclear. CDR3 length: 11 residues. V lost 3 bases, J lost 5 bases, and 4 bases lay in between. Germline assignment: CDR1 SNHLY and CDR2 FYNNEI.

This chain uses TRBV6-5 with TRBJ1-4; D gene unclear. V gave up 1 base and J gave up 2 bases, with 11 bases separating them. Per germline, CDR1 MNHEY and CDR2 SVGAGI. This CDR3 has 16 amino acids. In nucleotides, the CDR3 is TGTGCCAGCAGTTACTTGTCTGGACGTACTAATGAAAAACTGTTTTTT. The encoded protein is CASSYLSGRTNEKLFF.

This clonotype was found many times. DNA for the CDR3: TGTGCCAGCAGTACTAGCAGGGGTATAGGGAATACGCAGTATTTT. It is translated as CASSTSRGIGNTQYF. The V gene is TRBV2, the J gene TRBJ2-3, with D perhaps assigned TRBD1 or TRBD2 (6 bases each). The length of the CDR3 is 15 residues. V was trimmed by 5 bases and J by 7 bases, leaving 19 bases between them. Germline CDR1 reads SNHLY; CDR2 reads FYNNEI.

The chain couples TRBV6-2 or TRBV6-3 to TRBJ1-1; 8 nucleotides line up with TRBD1. This CDR3 contains 15 residues. Germline CDR1 MNHEY, CDR2 SVGEGT. J was trimmed by 4 bases and V by 6 bases; bases with no gene match: 10. The CDR3 coding sequence is TGTGCCAGCAGGCTGACCTGGACAGGGAGCACTGAAGCTTTCTTT. Translated, it gives CASRLTWTGSTEAFF.

This clonotype showed up many times. This chain joins TRBV7-2 and TRBJ2-1; 14 bases agree with TRBD2. V was clipped by 0 bases and J by 9 bases; unmatched bases: 4. Germline V gene data show CDR1 as SGHTA and CDR2 as FQGNSA. The CDR3 runs to 16 residues. The CDR3 sequence is CASSLAPTSGRGEQFF. The DNA of the CDR3 is TGTGCCAGCAGCTTAGCCCCGACTAGCGGGAGGGGTGAGCAGTTCTTC. The full variable domain, its missing parts supplied by reference TRBV7-2 and TRBJ2-1, is GAGVSQSPSNKVTEKGKDVELRCDPISGHTALYWYRQSLGQGLEFLIYFQGNSAPDKSGLPSDRFSAERTGGSVSTLTIQRTQQEDSAVYLCASSLAPTSGRGEQFFGPGTRLTVL.

V gene TRBV7-3 combines with J gene TRBJ2-2; D is perhaps TRBD1 or TRBD2 (5 bases each). The V gene lost 4 bases and the J gene lost 5 bases, with 11 bases spanning the gap. The germline gives CDR1 SGHTA, CDR2 FQGTGA. The CDR3 consists of 14 residues. The CDR3 sequence: CASSSQGGTGELFF. CDR3 DNA: TGTGCCAGCAGCTCCCAGGGCGGGACCGGGGAGCTGTTTTTT.

At least ten counts were recorded for this clonotype. The chain joins TRBV19 to TRBJ2-3; 10 nucleotides agree with TRBD2. The CDR3 covers 14 residues. V gave up 5 bases and J gave up 5 bases; unmatched junction bases: 4. Per germline, CDR1 LNHDA and CDR2 SQIVND (reference sequence). The CDR3 sequence: CASSLRTSGDTQYF. DNA of the CDR3: TGTGCCAGTAGTCTCCGGACTAGCGGAGATACGCAGTATTTT.

This clonotype has just a few counts. The chain combines TRBV27 with TRBJ2-1, with 8 bases matching TRBD1. V lost 5 bases, J lost 3 bases, and 9 bases stayed unmatched. Germline-derived CDR1 and CDR2 are MNHEY and SMNVEV (reference sequence). The CDR3 runs to 16 residues. This chain's CDR3 is CASSTGGLGVYNEQFF. As DNA, the CDR3 is TGTGCCAGCAGTACAGGGGGGCTGGGCGTCTACAATGAGCAGTTCTTC.

This clonotype was seen ten or more times. The genes are TRBV20-1 and TRBJ1-2; 10 bases agree with TRBD1. The CDR3 runs 14 residues. V shed 5 bases, J shed 7 bases, and the junction held 10 bases outside the gene matches. Germline V lookup: CDR1 DFQATT, CDR2 SNEGSKA (reference sequence). The CDR3 spells CSAQDRGSVGGYTF. The CDR3 DNA reads as TGCAGTGCTCAGGACAGGGGGAGTGTCGGTGGCTACACCTTC.

This clonotype was picked up a small number of times. V and J are TRBV12-3 or TRBV12-4 and TRBJ1-1; no clear D gene. CDR3 length: 11 amino acids. V gave up 2 bases and J gave up 6 bases, with 4 bases separating them. The CDR3 reads CASSLFSEAFF. Here the CDR3 DNA reads TGTGCCAGCAGTTTATTCTCTGAAGCTTTCTTT.

The V gene is TRBV29-1, the J gene TRBJ2-1; D ambiguous. V lost 5 bases and J lost 2, with 4 bases in between. Germline CDR1 is SQVTM and CDR2 is ANQGSEA. The CDR3 extends over 11 amino acids. The DNA for the CDR3 is TGCAGCGTTCAACCCTACAATGAGCAGTTCTTC. Translation gives CSVQPYNEQFF.

This clonotype was found many times. The rearrangement links TRBV20-1 to TRBJ1-5; 7 bases map to TRBD1. Germline V CDR1 and CDR2: DFQATT, SNEGSKA (reference sequence). V lost 6 bases and J lost 4; bases outside the gene matches: 9. This CDR3 spans 14 amino acids. The CDR3 here is CSAQGQMGNQPQHF. The CDR3 nucleotides read TGCAGTGCCCAGGGACAGATGGGGAATCAGCCCCAGCATTTT.

This clonotype occurred many times. The V call is TRBV18, the J call TRBJ2-7; 12 bases map to TRBD1. The germline V gene encodes CDR1 KGHSH and CDR2 LQKENI. The CDR3 length is 16 residues. V was clipped by 3 bases and J by 6 bases; unmatched bases: 9. CDR3: CASSPGTGGATGEQYF. For the CDR3, the DNA is TGTGCCAGCTCACCCGGGACAGGGGGCGCAACCGGCGAGCAGTACTTC.

This chain connects TRBV7-6 to TRBJ2-5; no clear D gene. The V gene's germline CDR1 is SGHVS and CDR2 FNYEAQ. This CDR3 has 12 residues. The V end lost 4 bases, the J end lost 7 bases, and 10 bases lay between the germline ends. Here the CDR3 DNA reads TGTGCCAGCAGCTCGGGTCCGGTGACCCAGTACTTC. Its translation is CASSSGPVTQYF.

The table lists this clonotype with a few counts. The chain combines TRBV28 with TRBJ1-4; 12 bases line up with TRBD1. V was pared by 0 bases and J by 7 bases, with 0 bases of the junction left unmatched. The CDR3 has 15 amino acids. Germline V gives CDR1 MDHEN, CDR2 SYDVKM. This CDR3 reads CASSLWGQGAEKLFF. CDR3 in DNA: TGTGCCAGCAGTTTATGGGGACAGGGGGCTGAAAAACTGTTTTTT. The whole variable domain, remainder taken from reference TRBV28 and TRBJ1-4, is DVKVTQSSRYLVKRTGEKVFLECVQDMDHENMFWYRQDPGLGLRLIYFSYDVKMKEKGDIPEGYSVSREKKERFSLILESASTNQTSMYLCASSLWGQGAEKLFFGSGTQLSVL.

This clonotype appeared a few times. The V and J genes are TRBV9 and TRBJ2-7; D not certain. CDR1 and CDR2 from the germline V gene are SGDLS and YYNGEE. V lost 0 bases and J lost 2, with 15 bases in between. This CDR3 has 16 amino acids. CDR3 in amino acids: CASSVGKSANPYEQYF. CDR3 in DNA: TGTGCCAGCAGCGTAGGAAAAAGCGCCAACCCCTACGAGCAGTACTTC.

This clonotype has a handful of counts. The chain employs TRBV7-6 and TRBJ2-7; D uncertain. V dropped 1 base and J dropped 2 bases, with 21 bases sitting between them. The CDR3 consists of 18 residues. Germline loops: CDR1 SGHVS, CDR2 FNYEAQ. The CDR3, as DNA: TGTGCCAGCAGCTTAGGGCCCTTAGTGGACCTAAAAGCCTACGAGCAGTACTTC. Translated: CASSLGPLVDLKAYEQYF.

DNA for the CDR3: TGCAGCGTTTCGCGTATGGCGGGGGCGGCCAATGAGCAGTTCTTC. Translating gives CSVSRMAGAANEQFF. This chain connects TRBV29-1 to TRBJ2-1; a possible D gene is TRBD2 (7 bases). Germline values: CDR1 SQVTM, CDR2 ANQGSEA. The CDR3 is 15 residues long. V lost 5 bases to trimming and J lost 6 bases, with 20 bases between them.

This rearrangement joins TRBV12-3 or TRBV12-4 to TRBJ2-7; perhaps TRBD2 as D (5 bases). The CDR3 consists of 14 residues. V was cut by 1 base and J by 3 bases, with 10 bases left in between. Written as DNA, the CDR3 is TGTGCCAGCAGTTTAGATCCGGGGATCTACGAGCAGTACTTC. This codes for CASSLDPGIYEQYF.

The J gene is TRBJ2-1, the V gene TRBV11-3; D not certain. The germline V gene has CDR1 SGHNT and CDR2 YENEEA. The CDR3 extends over 11 amino acids. V was cut by 9 bases and J by 6 bases, with 9 bases left in between. The CDR3 spells CASQYGNEQFF. DNA for the CDR3: TGTGCCAGTCAGTACGGCAATGAGCAGTTCTTC.

This clonotype is labeled as medium-sized. This rearrangement joins TRBV28 to TRBJ2-3, with 10 bases fitting TRBD1. Germline V lookup: CDR1 MDHEN, CDR2 SYDVKM. After removal of 5 bases from V and 4 bases from J, the junction contained 3 bases not matched to a gene. This CDR3 comprises 14 residues. CDR3 DNA sequence: TGTGCCAGCAGTACGGGACAGGGGTCAGATACGCAGTATTTT. This codes for CASSTGQGSDTQYF.

The V and J genes are TRBV24-1 and TRBJ2-5; D remains unclear. The V gene's germline CDR1 is KGHDR and CDR2 SFDVKD. The CDR3 extends over 12 amino acids. Trimming took off 7 bases at V and 3 bases at J, with 8 bases between the two ends. The CDR3 DNA reads TGTGCCACCAGAGGATCGAAAGAGACCCAGTACTTC. Its protein product is CATRGSKETQYF.

Ten or more counts support this clonotype. The chain links TRBV7-8 to TRBJ2-2; TRBD1 is a possible D gene (5 bases). CDR1 is SGHVS, CDR2 FQNEAQ, per germline. The CDR3 sequence is 13 residues long. Trimming left V 6 bases short and J 4 bases short, with 9 bases between. The CDR3 DNA sequence: TGTGCCAGCAGTAAGGGGTCCACCGGGGAGCTGTTTTTT. It is translated as CASSKGSTGELFF.

The chain is built from TRBV7-9 and TRBJ2-2; D unclear. The germline V gene encodes CDR1 SEHNR and CDR2 FQNEAQ (reference sequence). The CDR3 consists of 12 residues. V lost 7 bases to trimming and J lost 1 base, with 4 bases between them. The CDR3 here is CASILNTGELFF. The CDR3 nucleotides read TGTGCCAGCATACTGAACACCGGGGAGCTGTTTTTT.

This clonotype has ten or more counts. The rearrangement joins TRBV21-1 to TRBJ2-6; the table's D call, TRBD1, has no DNA check behind it. TRBV21-1 is a pseudogene. This CDR3 contains 17 residues. The CDR3 sequence: CASSPRGGISGANVLTF. For the CDR3, the DNA is TGTGCCAGCAGCCCCAGGGGGGGTATATCTGGGGCCAACGTCCTGACTTTC.

The gene calls are TRBV2 and TRBJ2-1, with TRBD2 as a possible D gene (6 bases). The CDR3 is made up of 15 amino acids. Trimming pared 3 bases from V and 7 bases from J, leaving 16 bases between. From germline, CDR1 is SNHLY and CDR2 FYNNEI. The CDR3 sequence is CASSDGTPAGNEQFF. CDR3 coding DNA: TGTGCCAGCAGTGACGGGACTCCCGCGGGGAATGAGCAGTTCTTC.

The chain has TRBV28 and TRBJ1-1, with D maybe TRBD1 (5 bases). Trimming removed 2 bases at V and 1 base at J, with 11 bases between. The CDR3 covers 15 residues. Germline CDR1 MDHEN, CDR2 SYDVKM. CDR3 sequence (DNA): TGTGCCAGCAGTTTACAGGGAAACCGGAACACTGAAGCTTTCTTT. This codes for CASSLQGNRNTEAFF.

The chain recombines TRBV11-2 with TRBJ2-7; no clear D. Per germline, CDR1 SGHAT and CDR2 FQNNGV. V lost 5 bases, J lost 7 bases, and 18 bases lay in between. This CDR3 spans 14 amino acids. The CDR3 spells CASSVTPPVREQYF. The CDR3 bases are TGTGCCAGCAGCGTGACCCCACCCGTGAGGGAGCAGTACTTC.

Here the CDR3 DNA reads TGCGCCAGCAGCTTGGACAGGGCTGTGCAGCCCCAGCATTTT. Amino acid sequence: CASSLDRAVQPQHF. The J gene is TRBJ1-5, the V gene TRBV5-1, with a tentative D call TRBD1 (6 bases). CDR3 length: 14 amino acids. The V gene's germline CDR1 is SGHRS and CDR2 YFSETQ. Trimming removed 0 bases at V and 7 bases at J, with 11 bases between.

The J gene is TRBJ2-2, the V gene TRBV7-2, with 8 bases lining up with TRBD2. J was trimmed by 1 base and V by 0 bases; bases with no gene match: 4. Germline V gene data show CDR1 as SGHTA and CDR2 as FQGNSA. The CDR3 covers 17 residues. CDR3 coding DNA: TGTGCCAGCAGCTTAGCGGTTAGCGGGATGAACACCGGGGAGCTGTTTTTT. Its translation is CASSLAVSGMNTGELFF.